Included here is one T cell receptor (beta chain) sequence, with context. Germline assignment: CDR1 SGHRS and CDR2 YFSETQ. The CDR3 totals 16 residues. The junction had 12 bases not matched to a gene; V was cut back by 4 bases and J by 3 bases. The authors' processing: Researchers report that nucleated cell counts were estimated from reference gene primer amplification. Here immunoSEQ multiplex PCR was the method, and the copy in TCRdb shows in-frame clones only, minus some. V, J and clone size derive from that table, while D and trimming were established from the DNA sequence. The profile shows 350,000 or so clones, about four fifths of them singletons. The sample is drawn from a study of blood T cell repertoires in COVID-19. Study-level background: From the United States, Italy and Spain came samples of acute and convalescent COVID-19. T cells, B-cell-depleted T cells, or PBMCs provided the cDNA or gDNA that served as material.

The rearrangement joins TRBV5-1 to TRBJ1-2, with 7 bases identical to TRBD1. This sequence originates from a man aged 25-45 years with active or convalescent COVID-19. Sequencing input: peripheral blood. The CDR3 spells CASSPEPWTGDYGYTF. CDR3 DNA sequence: TGCGCCAGCAGCCCAGAACCATGGACAGGTGACTATGGCTACACCTTC.